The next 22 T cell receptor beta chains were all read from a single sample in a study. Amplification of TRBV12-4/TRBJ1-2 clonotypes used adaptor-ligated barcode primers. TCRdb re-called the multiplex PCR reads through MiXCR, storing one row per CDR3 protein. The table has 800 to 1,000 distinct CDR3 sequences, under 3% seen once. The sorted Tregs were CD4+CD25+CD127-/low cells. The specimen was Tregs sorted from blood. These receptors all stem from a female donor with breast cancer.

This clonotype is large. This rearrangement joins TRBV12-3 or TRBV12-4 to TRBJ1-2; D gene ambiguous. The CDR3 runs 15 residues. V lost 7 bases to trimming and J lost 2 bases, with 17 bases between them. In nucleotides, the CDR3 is TGTGCCAGCATATCCTCGTGGGATTTAAACTATGGCTACACCTTC. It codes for CASISSWDLNYGYTF.

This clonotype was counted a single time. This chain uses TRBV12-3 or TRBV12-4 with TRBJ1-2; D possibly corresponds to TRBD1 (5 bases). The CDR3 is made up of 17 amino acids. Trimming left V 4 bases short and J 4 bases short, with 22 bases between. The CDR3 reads CASSSIKDTAAAYGYTF. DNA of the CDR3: TGTGCCAGCAGTTCGATCAAGGACACGGCGGCGGCCTATGGCTACACCTTC.

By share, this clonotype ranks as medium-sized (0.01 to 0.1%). This chain's CDR3 is CASSTLGLGYGYTF. DNA for the CDR3: TGTGCCAGCAGCACCTTAGGGCTCGGCTATGGCTACACCTTC. This chain links TRBV12-3 or TRBV12-4 with TRBJ1-2; D gene uncertain. Trimming removed 6 bases at V and 4 bases at J, with 15 bases between. The length of the CDR3 is 14 residues.

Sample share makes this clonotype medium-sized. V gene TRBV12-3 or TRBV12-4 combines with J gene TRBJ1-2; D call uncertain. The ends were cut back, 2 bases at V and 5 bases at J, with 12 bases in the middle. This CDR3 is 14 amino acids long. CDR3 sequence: CASSLRRTAYGYTF. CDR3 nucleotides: TGTGCCAGCAGTTTACGGAGGACCGCTTATGGCTACACCTTC.

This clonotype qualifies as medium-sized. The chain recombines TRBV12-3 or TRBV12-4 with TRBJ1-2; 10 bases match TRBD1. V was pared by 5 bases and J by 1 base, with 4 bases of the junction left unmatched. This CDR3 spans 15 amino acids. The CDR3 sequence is CASSHRDRGNYGYTF. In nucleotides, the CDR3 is TGTGCCAGCAGTCACCGGGACAGGGGTAACTATGGCTACACCTTC.

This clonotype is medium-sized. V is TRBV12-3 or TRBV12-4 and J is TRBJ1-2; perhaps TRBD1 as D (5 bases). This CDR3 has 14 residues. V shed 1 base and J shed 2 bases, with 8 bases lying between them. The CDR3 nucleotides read TGTGCCAGCAGTTTAGGACAGAAGAACTATGGCTACACCTTC. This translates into CASSLGQKNYGYTF.

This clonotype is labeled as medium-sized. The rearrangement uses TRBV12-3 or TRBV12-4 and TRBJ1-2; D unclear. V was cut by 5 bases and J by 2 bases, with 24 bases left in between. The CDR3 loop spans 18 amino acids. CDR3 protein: CASSDGPRPTDQNYGYTF. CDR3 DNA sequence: TGTGCCAGCAGTGATGGACCCCGCCCAACCGACCAAAACTATGGCTACACCTTC.

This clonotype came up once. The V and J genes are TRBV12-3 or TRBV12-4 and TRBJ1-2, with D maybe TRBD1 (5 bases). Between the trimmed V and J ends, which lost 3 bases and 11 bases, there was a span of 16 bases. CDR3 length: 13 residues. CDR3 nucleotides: TGTGCCAGCAGTTTGGGACTCCCCTATGCGTACACCTTC. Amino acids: CASSLGLPYAYTF.

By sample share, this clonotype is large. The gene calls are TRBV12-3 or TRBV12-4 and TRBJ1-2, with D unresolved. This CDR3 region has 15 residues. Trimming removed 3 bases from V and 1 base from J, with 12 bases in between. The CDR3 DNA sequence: TGTGCCAGCAGTTTTGGAAGACACCTTAACTATGGCTACACCTTC. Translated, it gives CASSFGRHLNYGYTF.

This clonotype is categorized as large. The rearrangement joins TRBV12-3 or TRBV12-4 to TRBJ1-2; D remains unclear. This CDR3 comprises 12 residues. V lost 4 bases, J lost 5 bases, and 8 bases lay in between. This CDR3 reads CASSWSGYGYTF. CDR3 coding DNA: TGTGCCAGCAGTTGGTCGGGGTATGGCTACACCTTC.

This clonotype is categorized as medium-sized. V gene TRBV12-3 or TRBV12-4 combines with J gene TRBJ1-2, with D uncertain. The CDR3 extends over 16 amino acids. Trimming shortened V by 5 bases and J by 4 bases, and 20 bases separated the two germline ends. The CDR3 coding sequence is TGTGCCAGCAGTCCCCAAATGGGTGAGGGAATCTATGGCTACACCTTC. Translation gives CASSPQMGEGIYGYTF.

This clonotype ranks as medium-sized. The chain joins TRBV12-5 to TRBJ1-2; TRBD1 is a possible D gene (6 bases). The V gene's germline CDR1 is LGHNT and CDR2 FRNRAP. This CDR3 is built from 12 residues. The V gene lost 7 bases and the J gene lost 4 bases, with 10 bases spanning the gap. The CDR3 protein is CASAGQFYGYTF. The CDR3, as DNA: TGTGCTAGTGCCGGACAGTTCTATGGCTACACCTTC.

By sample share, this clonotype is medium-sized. CDR3 nucleotide sequence: TGTGCCAGCAGTTCAGGGTTTTCGGTGAACTATGGCTACACCTTC. The encoded protein is CASSSGFSVNYGYTF. This chain links TRBV12-3 or TRBV12-4 with TRBJ1-2; TRBD1 might be the D (5 bases). This CDR3 is 15 amino acids long. Trimming cost V 4 bases and J 2 bases, with 14 bases left between them.

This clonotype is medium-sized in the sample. CDR3: CASSFTQVNYGYTF. Here the CDR3 DNA reads TGTGCCAGCAGCTTCACTCAGGTTAACTATGGCTACACCTTC. The chain carries TRBV12-3 or TRBV12-4 and TRBJ1-2; D is uncertain. The CDR3 covers 14 residues. Trimming took 6 bases from V and 1 from J, leaving 12 bases between them.

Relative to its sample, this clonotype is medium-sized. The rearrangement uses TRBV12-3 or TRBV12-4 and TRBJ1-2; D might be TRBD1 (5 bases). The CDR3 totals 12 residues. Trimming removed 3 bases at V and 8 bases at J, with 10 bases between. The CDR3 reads CASSFQGGGYTF. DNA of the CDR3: TGTGCCAGCAGTTTTCAGGGCGGCGGCTACACCTTC.

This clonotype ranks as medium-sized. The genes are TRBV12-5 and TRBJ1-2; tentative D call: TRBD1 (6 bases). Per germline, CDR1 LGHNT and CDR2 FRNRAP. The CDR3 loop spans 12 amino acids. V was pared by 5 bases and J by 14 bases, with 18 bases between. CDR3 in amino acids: CASGLQDSPITF. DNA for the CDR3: TGTGCTAGTGGTCTTCAGGACAGTCCTATAACCTTC.

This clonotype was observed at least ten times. In DNA form, the CDR3 reads TGTGCCAGCAGAGTGAGCGGCTACACCTTC. Its protein is CASRVSGYTF. The V and J genes are TRBV12-3 or TRBV12-4 and TRBJ1-2; D remains ambiguous. CDR3 size: 10 residues. Trimming stripped 6 bases from V and 8 bases from J, with 7 bases between.

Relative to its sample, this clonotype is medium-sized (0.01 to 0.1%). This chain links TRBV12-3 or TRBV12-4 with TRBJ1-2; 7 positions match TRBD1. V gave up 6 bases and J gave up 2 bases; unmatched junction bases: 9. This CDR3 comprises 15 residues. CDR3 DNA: TGTGCCAGCAGCCCGGACGACAGGGCGAACTATGGCTACACCTTC. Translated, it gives CASSPDDRANYGYTF.

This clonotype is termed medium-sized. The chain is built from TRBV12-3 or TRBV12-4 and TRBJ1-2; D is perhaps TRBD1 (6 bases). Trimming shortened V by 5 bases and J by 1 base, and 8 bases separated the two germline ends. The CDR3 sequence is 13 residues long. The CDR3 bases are TGTGCCAGCAGTCCGGACAGTAACTATGGCTACACCTTC. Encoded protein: CASSPDSNYGYTF.

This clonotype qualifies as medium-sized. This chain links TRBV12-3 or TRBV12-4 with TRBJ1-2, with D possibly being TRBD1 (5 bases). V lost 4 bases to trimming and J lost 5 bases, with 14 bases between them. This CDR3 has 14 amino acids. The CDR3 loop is CASSSGTDWYGYTF. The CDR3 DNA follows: TGTGCCAGCAGTTCCGGGACGGACTGGTATGGCTACACCTTC.

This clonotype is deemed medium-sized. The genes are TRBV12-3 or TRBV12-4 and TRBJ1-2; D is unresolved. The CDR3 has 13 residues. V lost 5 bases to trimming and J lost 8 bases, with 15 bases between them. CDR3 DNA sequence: TGTGCCAGCAGTACCCGACGAGAATACGGCTACACCTTC. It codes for CASSTRREYGYTF.

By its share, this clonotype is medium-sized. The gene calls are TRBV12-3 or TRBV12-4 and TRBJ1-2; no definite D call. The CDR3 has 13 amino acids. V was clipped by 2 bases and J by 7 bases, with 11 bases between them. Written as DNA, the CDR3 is TGTGCCAGCAGTTTAAAATGGGTTGGTGGCTACACCTTC. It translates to CASSLKWVGGYTF.